A single T cell receptor beta chain is shown here with its context. The source of the sample is a study of blood T cell repertoires in COVID-19. In the authors' workflow: Estimates of nucleated cell counts were drawn from the amplification of reference gene primers. Some clones are missing from TCRdb's copy, which holds only in-frame ones; the method was immunoSEQ multiplex PCR. Clone size and the V and J calls come from that table; the DNA yielded D and trimming. The sample includes about 120,000 clones, approximately 82% of them seen just once. Source material: peripheral blood. The source is a man aged 60 to 69 with acute or convalescent COVID-19.

CDR3 sequence: CASSARWEKLFF. DNA for the CDR3: TGTGCCAGCAGCGCCAGATGGGAAAAACTGTTTTTT. This chain uses TRBV7-8 with TRBJ1-4; no clear D gene. This CDR3 is built from 12 residues. CDR1 and CDR2 (germline): SGHVS, FQNEAQ. Trimming cost V 5 bases and J 8 bases, with 9 bases left between them.